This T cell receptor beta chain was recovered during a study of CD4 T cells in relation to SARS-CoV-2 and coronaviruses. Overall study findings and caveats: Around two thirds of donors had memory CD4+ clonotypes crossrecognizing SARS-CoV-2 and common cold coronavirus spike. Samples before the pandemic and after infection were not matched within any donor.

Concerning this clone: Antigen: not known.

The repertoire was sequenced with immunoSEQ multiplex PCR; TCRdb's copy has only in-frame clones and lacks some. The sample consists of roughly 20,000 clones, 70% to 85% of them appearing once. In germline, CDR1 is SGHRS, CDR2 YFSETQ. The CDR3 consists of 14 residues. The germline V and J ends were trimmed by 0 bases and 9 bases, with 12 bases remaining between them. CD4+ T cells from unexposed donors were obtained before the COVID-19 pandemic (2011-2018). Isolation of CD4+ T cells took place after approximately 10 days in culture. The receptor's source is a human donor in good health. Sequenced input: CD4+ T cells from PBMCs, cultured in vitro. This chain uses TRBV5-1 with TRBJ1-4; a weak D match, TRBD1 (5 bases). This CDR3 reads CASSLVQAGKKLFF. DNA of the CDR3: TGCGCCAGCAGCTTGGTACAGGCCGGGAAAAAACTGTTTTTT.